The TCR beta chain under discussion was sequenced for a study of blood T cell repertoires in COVID-19. Study-wide context: Samples representing acute and convalescent COVID-19 were sourced from the United States, Italy and Spain. T cells, B-cell-depleted T cells, or PBMCs supplied cDNA or gDNA.

Original methodology: Nucleated cell counts were estimated from reference gene primer amplification. Measured with immunoSEQ multiplex PCR; TCRdb has only the in-frame clones, and not every one. V and J calls and clone size follow that table, whereas D and trimming were derived from the DNA. Of around 74,000 clones in the sample, roughly 87% are singletons; the top ten hold approximately 8%. Trimming removed 7 bases from V and 0 bases from J, with 10 bases in between. Germline assignment: CDR1 MNHEY and CDR2 SVGAGI. The CDR3 totals 14 residues. The rearrangement links TRBV6-5 to TRBJ1-5, with D possibly TRBD1 on 6 matching bases. The sequencing sample was made of peripheral blood. This TCR derives from a man aged 25-40 years with acute or convalescent COVID-19. As DNA, the CDR3 is TGTGCCAGCAAACAGGGCCCTAGCAATCAGCCCCAGCATTTT. Translating it yields CASKQGPSNQPQHF.